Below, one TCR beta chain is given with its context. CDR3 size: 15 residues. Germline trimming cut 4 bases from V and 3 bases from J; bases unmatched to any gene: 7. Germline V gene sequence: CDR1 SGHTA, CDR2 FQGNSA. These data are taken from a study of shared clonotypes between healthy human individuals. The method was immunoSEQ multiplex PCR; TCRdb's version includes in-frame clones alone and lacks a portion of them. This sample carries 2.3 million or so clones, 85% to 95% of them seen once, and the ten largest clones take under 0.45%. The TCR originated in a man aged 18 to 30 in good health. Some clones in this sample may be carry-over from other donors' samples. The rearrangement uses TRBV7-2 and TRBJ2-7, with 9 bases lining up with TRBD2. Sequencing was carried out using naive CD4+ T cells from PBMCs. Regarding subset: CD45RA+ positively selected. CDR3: CASSSGLAQIYEQYF. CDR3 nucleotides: TGTGCCAGCAGCTCTGGACTAGCGCAGATCTACGAGCAGTACTTC.